A single sample is the source of the 30 T cell receptor beta chains below, sequenced in a study of T cell responses to AZD1222 COVID-19 vaccine. TCRdb's copy holds only in-frame clones and misses some; the assay was immunoSEQ multiplex PCR. The sample carries more than 100,000 clones, around 90% recorded once. The input for sequencing was peripheral blood, taken on day 0 of AZD1222 vaccination. The receptor set was obtained from an adult in good health.

V and J are TRBV5-4 and TRBJ2-7; the D is unclear. The CDR3 length is 11 residues. V was shortened by 2 bases and J by 6 bases, with 6 bases between the two germline ends. Germline-derived CDR1 and CDR2 are SGHNT and YYREEE (reference sequence). The chain's CDR3 is CASSFSSEQYF. CDR3 DNA: TGTGCCAGCAGCTTCTCGAGCGAGCAGTACTTC. Combining the CDR3 with reference TRBV5-4 and TRBJ2-7 gives the whole variable domain ETGVTQSPTHLIKTRGQQVTLRCSSQSGHNTVSWYQQALGQGPQFIFQYYREEENGRGNFPPRFSGLQFPNYSSELNVNALELDDSALYLCASSFSSEQYFGPGTRLTVT.

As to this clone: The same CDR3 arises from other DNA sequences in this sample as well. This chain connects TRBV18 to TRBJ1-5, with 7 bases fitting TRBD1. The trim removed 3 bases at V and 4 bases at J, leaving 6 bases unmatched. CDR1 and CDR2 from the germline V gene are KGHSH and LQKENI. CDR3 length: 15 amino acids. The CDR3 is CASSPSRDSNQPQHF. CDR3 nucleotide sequence: TGTGCCAGCTCACCGAGCCGGGACAGTAATCAGCCCCAGCATTTT.

This clone has a handful of counts. CDR3 nucleotides: TGTGCCAGCTCTCCCGGGACAGGGAGTTTGTCACCCCTCCACTTT. This translates into CASSPGTGSLSPLHF. The chain employs TRBV18 and TRBJ1-6; 9 bases are shared with TRBD1. Germline trimming cut 6 bases from V and 10 bases from J; bases unmatched to any gene: 10. This CDR3 contains 15 residues. The germline gives CDR1 KGHSH, CDR2 LQKENI.

The rearrangement uses TRBV14 and TRBJ1-2, with D perhaps matching TRBD1 (5 bases). Germline assignment: CDR1 SGHDN and CDR2 FVKESK. The CDR3 contains 14 residues. Trimming took 4 bases from V and 5 from J, leaving 14 bases between them. The CDR3 region has the DNA TGTGCCAGCAGCCCAGGTGGGGGGTCTTATGGCTACACCTTC. Its protein product is CASSPGGGSYGYTF.

This sequence joins TRBV6-2 or TRBV6-3 and TRBJ1-2; D is unresolved. V was cut by 2 bases and J by 8 bases, with 18 bases left in between. The CDR3 consists of 15 residues. Germline V gene lookup returns CDR1 MNHEY and CDR2 SVGEGT. The CDR3 nucleotides are TGTGCCAGCAGTTACCGGGCAGGACCCCTCGGAGGCTACACCTTC. This encodes CASSYRAGPLGGYTF.

J is TRBJ1-2 and V is TRBV5-1; the D is unclear. Trimming took 4 bases from V and 4 from J, leaving 17 bases between them. Germline CDR1 is SGHRS and CDR2 is YFSETQ. CDR3 size: 15 residues. The CDR3 coding sequence is TGCGCCAGCAGCCTATACGAAGGACCGCTCTATGGCTACACCTTC. The encoded protein is CASSLYEGPLYGYTF.

The chain has TRBV6-4 and TRBJ2-1; 9 bases agree with TRBD2. Germline V gene sequence: CDR1 MRHNA, CDR2 SNTAGT. This CDR3 region has 17 residues. V lost 6 bases to trimming and J lost 7 bases; unmatched junction nucleotides: 16. CDR3 loop: CASSAAGAGGPGNEQFF. The DNA of the CDR3 is TGTGCCAGCAGCGCAGCCGGGGCGGGAGGGCCTGGTAATGAGCAGTTCTTC.

The chain uses TRBV7-9 and TRBJ2-7; 7 nucleotides line up with TRBD2. CDR1 is SEHNR and CDR2 is FQNEAQ in the germline V gene (reference sequence). The CDR3 is 15 residues long. Trimming removed 0 bases from V and 3 bases from J; junction bases left unmatched: 5. The CDR3 DNA sequence: TGTGCCAGCAGCTTAGCTCAGCGGGAAGACTACGAGCAGTACTTC. Translated, it gives CASSLAQREDYEQYF.

The chain carries TRBV25-1 and TRBJ2-2; D is possibly TRBD2 (6 bases). The CDR3 length is 14 residues. Germline-derived CDR1 and CDR2 are MGHDK and SYGVNS. V dropped 6 bases and J dropped 3 bases, with 11 bases sitting between them. The CDR3 sequence is CASRGDLDTGELFF. In DNA form, the CDR3 reads TGTGCCAGCAGGGGGGACTTGGACACCGGGGAGCTGTTTTTT.

This rearrangement joins TRBV9 to TRBJ2-2; 7 bases fit TRBD1. This CDR3 contains 15 residues. J lost 7 bases, V lost 3 bases, and 9 bases had no gene match. Germline CDR1 is SGDLS and CDR2 is YYNGEE. The CDR3 bases are TGTGCCAGCAGCGCGGGACATACAGGGGTCGGGGAGCTGTTTTTT. This sequence encodes CASSAGHTGVGELFF.

There are a few counts of this clone. This chain joins TRBV6-2 or TRBV6-3 and TRBJ2-7; D ambiguous. The germline V and J ends were trimmed by 5 bases and 1 base, with 6 bases remaining between them. This CDR3 contains 12 residues. Per germline, CDR1 MNHEY and CDR2 SVGEGT. The CDR3 DNA reads TGTGCCAGCAGTGTCAGTTCCTACGAGCAGTACTTC. This codes for CASSVSSYEQYF.

The chain employs TRBV7-9 and TRBJ1-4; D is uncertain. The CDR3 totals 13 residues. CDR1 is SEHNR, CDR2 FQNEAQ, per germline (reference sequence). V shed 5 bases and J shed 7 bases, with 11 bases lying between them. The CDR3 is CASSRALGEKLFF. The CDR3 bases are TGTGCCAGCAGCAGGGCCCTGGGTGAAAAACTGTTTTTT.

The chain combines TRBV6-6 with TRBJ2-2, with D maybe TRBD1 (7 bases). Germline V gene data show CDR1 as MNHNY and CDR2 as SVGAGI (reference sequence). Trimming removed 5 bases from V and 2 bases from J, with 18 bases in between. CDR3 length: 17 residues. This CDR3 reads CASSPSQGRINTGELFF. CDR3 DNA: TGTGCCAGCAGTCCCTCACAGGGGAGGATAAACACCGGGGAGCTGTTTTTT.

The V call is TRBV21-1, the J call TRBJ2-7. TRBV21-1 is a recognized pseudogene. CDR3 length: 10 amino acids. In nucleotides, the CDR3 is TGTGCCAGCAGCTTCTACGAGCAGTACTTC. This codes for CASSFYEQYF.

The V and J genes are TRBV6-5 and TRBJ2-7, with TRBD1 matching 7 bases. V shed 6 bases, J shed 3 bases, and the junction held 5 bases outside the gene matches. Germline CDR1 and CDR2: MNHEY and SVGAGI. The CDR3 is made up of 13 amino acids. This CDR3 is CASRERTGYEQYF. The CDR3 DNA is TGTGCCAGCAGGGAGCGGACAGGCTACGAGCAGTACTTC.

This chain uses TRBV5-1 with TRBJ2-7, with a weak D call TRBD2 (6 bases). V lost 6 bases to trimming and J lost 6 bases, with 13 bases between them. CDR3 length: 12 residues. Germline V CDR1 and CDR2: SGHRS, YFSETQ. The CDR3 nucleotides read TGCGCCAGCATGCCAGGGCGGGGCGAGCAGTACTTC. Its protein product is CASMPGRGEQYF.

About this clone itself: The sample has other DNA sequences that encode this CDR3 too. This chain uses TRBV15 with TRBJ2-7; D gene unclear. Germline values: CDR1 LNHNV, CDR2 YYDKDF (reference sequence). CDR3 length: 14 amino acids. Trimming pared 0 bases from V and 0 bases from J, leaving 6 bases between. CDR3: CATSRDRSSYEQYF. The CDR3 coding sequence is TGTGCCACCAGCAGAGACCGGAGCTCCTACGAGCAGTACTTC.

The V call is TRBV4-1, the J call TRBJ1-1; D remains unclear. Germline V gene data show CDR1 as MGHRA and CDR2 as YSYEKL. The length of the CDR3 is 18 residues. V was cut by 1 base and J by 4 bases, with 22 bases left in between. The CDR3, as DNA: TGCGCCAGCAGCCAAGTGCCCCTGTTACGGGGTCCCCGCACTGAAGCTTTCTTT. Its protein product is CASSQVPLLRGPRTEAFF.

The chain employs TRBV7-3 and TRBJ2-7, with 7 bases aligning to TRBD2. V shed 5 bases and J 0 bases; nucleotides not matched to a gene: 7. The CDR3 consists of 15 residues. Germline V gene sequence: CDR1 SGHTA, CDR2 FQGTGA. CDR3 amino acids: CASSPRGGNSYEQYF. As DNA, the CDR3 is TGTGCCAGCAGCCCACGGGGAGGGAACTCCTACGAGCAGTACTTC.

The CDR3 region is CASSSTPNQPQHF. CDR3 in DNA: TGTGCCAGCAGCTCAACACCCAATCAGCCCCAGCATTTT. This chain links TRBV7-6 with TRBJ1-5; D uncertain. V lost 4 bases and J 3 bases, leaving 7 bases between the germline ends. Germline CDR1 and CDR2: SGHVS and FNYEAQ. The CDR3 totals 13 residues.

In this sample, this clone turned up once. J is TRBJ1-2 and V is TRBV30; D might be TRBD1 (6 bases). The length of the CDR3 is 15 residues. CDR1 and CDR2 from the germline V gene are GTSNPN and SVGIG (reference sequence). The V end lost 0 bases, the J end lost 2 bases, and 13 bases lay between the germline ends. The DNA of the CDR3 is TGTGCCTGGAGTGTCTCGGAGGGGGTGAACTATGGCTACACCTTC. This codes for CAWSVSEGVNYGYTF.

This clone has only a few counts. The chain links TRBV7-3 to TRBJ1-2; 10 bases map to TRBD1. In germline, CDR1 is SGHTA, CDR2 FQGTGA. This CDR3 has 14 amino acids. Trimming removed 5 bases from V and 8 bases from J; junction bases left unmatched: 8. CDR3 loop: CASSPQTGGVGYTF. CDR3 nucleotide sequence: TGTGCCAGCAGCCCCCAGACAGGGGGCGTCGGCTACACCTTC.

V gene TRBV7-2 combines with J gene TRBJ2-3; TRBD2 matches 8 bases. The CDR3 is 18 amino acids. Germline trimming cut 3 bases from V and 2 bases from J; bases unmatched to any gene: 13. From germline, CDR1 is SGHTA and CDR2 FQGNSA. As DNA, the CDR3 is TGTGCCAGCAGCTTTCCGCTAGCGGGCTACGCTAACACAGATACGCAGTATTTT. Its translation is CASSFPLAGYANTDTQYF.

The genes are TRBV5-8 and TRBJ1-5; no definite D call. CDR1 SGHTS and CDR2 YDEGEE come from the germline V gene. V lost 0 bases and J 7 bases, leaving 11 bases between the germline ends. This CDR3 contains 14 residues. CDR3 amino acids: CASSLVLLGQPQHF. CDR3 bases: TGTGCCAGCAGCTTGGTGCTCTTGGGCCAGCCCCAGCATTTT.

The chain recombines TRBV19 with TRBJ2-7, with 8 bases fitting TRBD1. The V segment lost 4 bases and the J segment 0 bases; nucleotides outside the gene matches: 11. Germline CDR1 and CDR2: LNHDA and SQIVND (reference sequence). CDR3 length: 17 amino acids. The CDR3 protein is CASSTTNRGASSYEQYF. CDR3 in DNA: TGTGCCAGTAGTACCACAAACAGGGGGGCGAGCTCCTACGAGCAGTACTTC.

CDR3 loop: CSASEVGNQPQHF. The CDR3, as DNA: TGCAGTGCTAGTGAGGTCGGGAATCAGCCCCAGCATTTT. The chain couples TRBV20-1 to TRBJ1-5; D remains ambiguous. The V end lost 3 bases, the J end lost 4 bases, and 10 bases lay between the germline ends. The CDR3 loop spans 13 amino acids. Per the germline V gene, CDR1 is DFQATT and CDR2 is SNEGSKA (reference sequence).

The gene calls are TRBV28 and TRBJ2-3; D unresolved. Deletions cut 6 bases from V and 0 bases from J, with 19 bases between. CDR1 is MDHEN and CDR2 is SYDVKM in the germline V gene. The CDR3 has 17 amino acids. The DNA of the CDR3 is TGTGCCAGCAGAAAAAGCGATACCAATCCTAGCACAGATACGCAGTATTTT. Its translation: CASRKSDTNPSTDTQYF.

This clone was counted once. The V call is TRBV6-6, the J call TRBJ1-3; 9 bases line up with TRBD1. Germline V gives CDR1 MNHNY, CDR2 SVGAGI (reference sequence). Losses at the gene ends were 5 bases for V and 8 bases for J; bases not matched to a gene: 7. This CDR3 comprises 14 residues. CDR3 residues: CASSPRTGEDTIYF. DNA of the CDR3: TGTGCCAGCAGTCCGAGGACAGGGGAGGACACCATATATTTT.

The J gene is TRBJ2-7, the V gene TRBV15, with a tentative D call TRBD1 (6 bases). V was shortened by 3 bases and J by 3 bases, with 15 bases between the two germline ends. This CDR3 spans 15 amino acids. The V gene's germline CDR1 is LNHNV and CDR2 YYDKDF (reference sequence). The CDR3 DNA sequence: TGTGCCACCAGCAGGGGGACACCCTGGAACTACGAGCAGTACTTC. It is translated as CATSRGTPWNYEQYF. The complete variable domain, with remaining parts taken from reference TRBV15 and TRBJ2-7, reads DAMVIQNPRYQVTQFGKPVTLSCSQTLNHNVMYWYQQKSSQAPKLLFHYYDKDFNNEADTPDNFQSRRPNTSFCFLDIRSPGLGDTAMYLCATSRGTPWNYEQYFGPGTRLTVT.

V gene TRBV5-1 combines with J gene TRBJ2-7, with D perhaps TRBD1 or TRBD2 (5 bases each). This CDR3 is built from 12 residues. V lost 6 bases, J lost 3 bases, and 10 bases lay in between. Germline CDR1 is SGHRS and CDR2 is YFSETQ. The CDR3 sequence: CASMGDGYEQYF. The CDR3 DNA reads as TGCGCCAGCATGGGGGACGGCTACGAGCAGTACTTC.